One and the same sample provided the 10 T cell receptor beta chains below, sequenced in a study of human T cells and chemical hapten exposure. Time point of the sample: patch test 3, about 24 weeks after DPC sensitization. Indicated treatment: therapeutic diphenylcyclopropenone sensitization with weekly scalp DPC. TCRdb itself ran the RACE reads through MiXCR, one entry per CDR3 protein. In the table there are 150,000 to 200,000 distinct CDR3 sequences, roughly a quarter of which are singletons. The sample here was whole blood, taken in connection with sensitization to the hapten diphenylcyclopropenone (DPC). These receptors came from a woman between 40 and 55 years old with alopecia areata. Some clones in this sample may be carry-over from other donors' samples.

This sequence joins TRBV10-3 and TRBJ2-7; no firm D call. CDR1 and CDR2 (germline): ENHRY, SYGVKD. V was cut by 6 bases and J by 2 bases, with 17 bases left in between. The CDR3 runs 15 residues. The CDR3: CAIRAAATPPYEQYF. In DNA, the CDR3 is TGTGCCATCAGGGCAGCCGCTACACCCCCCTACGAGCAGTACTTC.

This clonotype was seen a few times. The rearrangement links TRBV29-1 to TRBJ2-7; 10 positions match TRBD1. Germline assignment: CDR1 SQVTM and CDR2 ANQGSEA. V trimming: 3 bases; J trimming: 4 bases; junction bases outside the gene matches: 6. The CDR3 totals 14 residues. DNA of the CDR3: TGCAGCGTTGAGACAGGGGGCGCTTATTACGAGCAGTACTTC. It specifies CSVETGGAYYEQYF.

This clonotype turned up a few times. V and J are TRBV6-5 and TRBJ2-7; 7 positions match TRBD2. The germline gives CDR1 MNHEY, CDR2 SVGAGI. With V trimmed by 6 bases and J by 3 bases, 8 bases remained unmatched. The CDR3 runs to 14 residues. The CDR3 DNA is TGTGCCAGCAGGTATCGGGAGGCTGGCTACGAGCAGTACTTC. Protein: CASRYREAGYEQYF.

A few counts support this clonotype. The chain joins TRBV20-1 to TRBJ2-1; the D gene is possibly TRBD1 (5 bases). The CDR3 extends over 12 amino acids. The V and J ends lost 4 bases and 3 bases respectively, with 7 bases between them. Germline CDR1 DFQATT, CDR2 SNEGSKA (reference sequence). As DNA, the CDR3 is TGCAGTGCTAAGGACAACTACAATGAGCAGTTCTTC. This encodes CSAKDNYNEQFF.

This clonotype has only a few counts. The V call is TRBV15, the J call TRBJ2-1, with 12 bases lining up with TRBD2. The germline gives CDR1 LNHNV, CDR2 YYDKDF (reference sequence). V dropped 0 bases and J dropped 8; count of bases not matched to a gene: 2. The CDR3 has 15 amino acids. The CDR3 protein is CATSRETSGSHEQFF. CDR3 coding DNA: TGTGCCACCAGCAGAGAGACTAGCGGGAGCCATGAGCAGTTCTTC.

This clonotype has more than one count but fewer than ten. The chain recombines TRBV20-1 with TRBJ1-1; D unresolved. V lost 3 bases and J 9 bases, leaving 11 bases between the germline ends. This CDR3 comprises 11 residues. Germline CDR1 reads DFQATT; CDR2 reads SNEGSKA (reference sequence). The CDR3 sequence: CSARLAGQAFF. The CDR3, as DNA: TGCAGTGCTAGGTTGGCGGGTCAAGCTTTCTTT.

The genes are TRBV7-2 and TRBJ2-2; 9 bases line up with TRBD2. V shed 7 bases, J shed 6 bases, and the junction held 6 bases outside the gene matches. The CDR3 totals 14 residues. Germline loops: CDR1 SGHTA, CDR2 FQGNSA. CDR3 sequence: CASTEREVAGELFF. CDR3 DNA sequence: TGTGCCAGCACCGAGCGGGAGGTGGCCGGGGAGCTGTTTTTT.

V and J are TRBV28 and TRBJ2-1; a weak D match, TRBD2 (6 bases). CDR1 is MDHEN, CDR2 SYDVKM, per germline. Trimming took off 9 bases at V and 3 bases at J, with 18 bases between the two ends. The CDR3 length is 15 residues. CDR3 protein: CASITAGSLYNEQFF. CDR3 DNA sequence: TGTGCCAGTATTACCGCGGGAAGTCTCTACAATGAGCAGTTCTTC.

This clonotype was picked up a small number of times. The V and J genes are TRBV20-1 and TRBJ1-6, with TRBD1 matching over 11 bases. Germline V gives CDR1 DFQATT, CDR2 SNEGSKA (reference sequence). The CDR3 is made up of 16 amino acids. V was clipped by 2 bases and J by 7 bases; unmatched bases: 7. In DNA form, the CDR3 reads TGCAGTGCTAGACCGGGGGGGACAGGGGGAAATTCACCCCTCCACTTT. Encoded protein: CSARPGGTGGNSPLHF.

This clonotype has ten or more counts. This chain uses TRBV28 with TRBJ1-2; D not resolved. This CDR3 has 12 residues. Germline V gene data show CDR1 as MDHEN and CDR2 as SYDVKM. V lost 4 bases to trimming and J lost 8 bases, with 11 bases between them. The CDR3 DNA follows: TGTGCCAGCAGTTACTTTGAGGTCGGCTACACCTTC. Translating it yields CASSYFEVGYTF.